This TCR beta chain was recovered during a study of blood T cells in healthy people across ages. Comment on this clonotype: As yet, its antigen is unknown.

Using a J-beta primer mix together with a sample-barcoded 5' primer, a second PCR was run for about 6 to 11 cycles. Each CDR3 protein gets one entry after TCRdb re-called the 5' RACE reads with MiXCR. Here the sample spans fewer than 750,000 distinct CDR3 sequences, over 40% being singletons. Peripheral blood from each donor was collected in a volume of 8.5 to 10 milliliters. Each sample used at least 6 million PBMCs. This CDR3 has 16 amino acids. Trimming shortened V by 2 bases and J by 3 bases, and 14 bases separated the two germline ends. Looked up from germline, CDR1 is SGHTA and CDR2 is FQGTGA. Whole-study results and caveats: Expanded clonotype shifts may have been confounded, as the donors had an unknown CMV status.

This TCR came from a woman aged 80 or older in good health. The chain links TRBV7-3 to TRBJ2-1; D remains unclear. Sequenced sample: blood. The CDR3 loop reads CASSLFGGGDYNEQFF. DNA of the CDR3: TGTGCCAGCAGCTTATTTGGTGGCGGAGACTACAATGAGCAGTTCTTC.